This entry concerns a single TCR beta chain. Its antigen is unknown. TCRdb's table, derived via immunoSEQ multiplex PCR, lists solely in-frame clones and lacks some. Among around 99,000 clones listed, approximately 93% were seen once. The analysis combined second doses at about 4 or about 12 weeks. The sample is drawn from a study of T cell responses to AZD1222 COVID-19 vaccine. Overall study findings and caveats: Nearly half of spike-specific TCRs reportedly target unmutated variant regions. Along spike, vaccine-associated CD4 TCRs were found throughout, with dominance at 160-218 and 743-854.

This CDR3 is built from 16 residues. V lost 3 bases to trimming and J lost 7 bases; unmatched junction nucleotides: 9. The germline V gene has CDR1 KGHSH and CDR2 LQKENI. The sequence derives from an adult who received the AZD1222 COVID-19 vaccine. Source: peripheral blood, taken 28 days after the second AZD1222 dose. V is TRBV18 and J is TRBJ2-1, with TRBD1 matching 10 bases. The CDR3 sequence is CASSPENLGQGNEQFF. CDR3 DNA sequence: TGTGCCAGCTCACCCGAAAACCTGGGACAGGGGAATGAGCAGTTCTTC.